One T cell receptor beta chain is described in this entry. Sequencing was performed with immunoSEQ multiplex PCR; in TCRdb, only in-frame clones are kept and a portion is missing. The repertoire consists of over 200,000 clones, with roughly 87% occurring once and the leading ten covering 10% to 12%. This record comes from a study of blood T cell repertoires in COVID-19. In the study overall: Acute and convalescent COVID-19 specimens originated in the United States, Italy and Spain.

Material for sequencing was PBMCs or T cells enriched from blood (not recorded which). The TCR was taken from a man aged 30 to 39 who had recovered from COVID-19.

CDR3 DNA: TGTGCCAGCAGCGTCCGGGAGAACACCGGGGAGCTGTTTTTT. As protein: CASSVRENTGELFF. The chain links TRBV11-3 to TRBJ2-2; weak D call: TRBD2 (5 bases). This CDR3 is built from 14 residues. The ends were cut back, 5 bases at V and 1 base at J, with 8 bases in the middle. Looked up from germline, CDR1 is SGHNT and CDR2 is YENEEA.